This T cell receptor (beta chain) is from a study of T-cell memory formation after mild COVID-19. This clonotype was seen at least ten times. Its antigen is currently unknown. A single record per CDR3 protein comes from TCRdb applying MiXCR to the 5' RACE reads. The table lists about 260,000 distinct CDR3 sequences, roughly 8.2% of them singletons, with less than 25% in the top ten. The germline CDR1 and CDR2 sequences are SGHRS and YFSETQ. The CDR3 has 13 residues. Trimming left V 6 bases short and J 0 bases short, with 9 bases between. Overall study results and limits: Clones that contracted from day 15 to 85 were balanced CD4/CD8, while later expanders leaned CD4+. That cross-reactive memory joined was suggested by some responding clones appearing in pre-infection memory.

This chain uses TRBV5-1 with TRBJ1-1; D uncertain. The sequence derives from a man younger than 35 who had mild COVID-19 (a few samples of this study predate the infection). Cell type and time point are not known. The sequenced sample was PBMCs or a T cell subset sorted from them (not recorded which). The CDR3: CASTQGMNTEAFF. In DNA form, the CDR3 reads TGCGCCAGCACCCAAGGCATGAACACTGAAGCTTTCTTT.